Below are 14 T cell receptor beta chains sequenced from a single sample in a study of siplizumab effects on memory and regulatory T cells. Method: immunoSEQ multiplex PCR; TCRdb's copy keeps in-frame clones and lacks some. Among about 100,000 clones listed, more than 85% were seen once. Sequenced: CD4+ T cells sorted from blood. Receptors were obtained from a human donor in good health. Some clones in this sample may be carry-over from other donors' samples.

This chain uses TRBV11-3 with TRBJ2-3; 8 nucleotides match TRBD2. The CDR3 spans 15 residues. The ends lost 3 bases at V and 0 bases at J; junction bases unmatched: 2. CDR1 is SGHNT, CDR2 YENEEA, per germline. CDR3 loop: CASSFTSGSTDTQYF. The CDR3 DNA reads TGTGCCAGCAGCTTCACTAGCGGAAGCACAGATACGCAGTATTTT.

V usage is TRBV11-2 and J usage is TRBJ1-3; no reliable D call. The CDR3 has 16 residues. Trimming removed 5 bases from V and 0 bases from J, with 14 bases in between. The germline V gene has CDR1 SGHAT and CDR2 FQNNGV. The CDR3 DNA reads TGTGCCAGCAGCCCAGGAGAGGGCTACTCTGGAAACACCATATATTTT. This codes for CASSPGEGYSGNTIYF. Based on the CDR3 plus reference TRBV11-2 and TRBJ1-3, the full variable domain is EAGVAQSPRYKIIEKRQSVAFWCNPISGHATLYWYQQILGQGPKLLIQFQNNGVVDDSQLPKDRFSAERLKGVDSTLKIQPAKLEDSAVYLCASSPGEGYSGNTIYFGEGSWLTVV.

The CDR3 reads CATSRARQEGGIQYF. Here the CDR3 DNA reads TGTGCCACCAGCAGAGCCAGACAGGAGGGGGGCATTCAGTACTTC. The chain carries TRBV15 and TRBJ2-4, with D perhaps given as TRBD1 or TRBD2 (6 bases each). V lost 1 base, J lost 9 bases, and 16 bases lay in between. Germline V gene lookup returns CDR1 LNHNV and CDR2 YYDKDF (reference sequence). The CDR3 is made up of 15 amino acids. Full variable domain (remainder filled in from reference TRBV15 and TRBJ2-4): DAMVIQNPRYQVTQFGKPVTLSCSQTLNHNVMYWYQQKSSQAPKLLFHYYDKDFNNEADTPDNFQSRRPNTSFCFLDIRSPGLGDTAMYLCATSRARQEGGIQYFGAGTRLSVL.

CDR3 loop: CASSGTRTGELFF. The CDR3 nucleotides read TGTGCCAGCAGTGGGACACGCACCGGGGAGCTGTTTTTT. J is TRBJ2-2 and V is TRBV6-1; TRBD1 is a possible D gene (5 bases). The CDR3 spans 13 residues. The germline CDR1 and CDR2 sequences are MNHNS and SASEGT. Between the trimmed V and J ends, which lost 4 bases and 4 bases, there was a span of 7 bases.

The chain links TRBV7-8 to TRBJ2-7; D perhaps matches TRBD2 (6 bases). The germline CDR1 and CDR2 sequences are SGHVS and FQNEAQ. This CDR3 region has 13 residues. V lost 3 bases to trimming and J lost 0 bases, with 6 bases between them. The CDR3 sequence: CASSLTSSYEQYF. The CDR3 DNA is TGTGCCAGCAGCTTGACTAGCTCCTACGAGCAGTACTTC.

This clone has just one count. This chain uses TRBV10-1 with TRBJ2-2, with 10 nucleotides matching TRBD1. With V trimmed by 2 bases and J by 4 bases, 1 base remained unmatched. CDR3 size: 15 residues. CDR1 WNHNN and CDR2 SYGVQD come from the germline V gene (reference sequence). The CDR3 reads CASSEDRGPTGELFF. CDR3 bases: TGCGCCAGCAGTGAGGACAGGGGGCCCACCGGGGAGCTGTTTTTT.

The J gene is TRBJ1-5, the V gene TRBV6-5; 7 positions match TRBD1. The germline V gene has CDR1 MNHEY and CDR2 SVGAGI. V was clipped by 6 bases and J by 4 bases; unmatched bases: 3. The CDR3 contains 13 residues. CDR3: CASRRDRNQPQHF. The CDR3, as DNA: TGTGCCAGCAGACGGGACAGAAATCAGCCCCAGCATTTT.

The chain employs TRBV5-1 and TRBJ1-5; D unclear. Trimming cost V 0 bases and J 7 bases, with 11 bases left between them. The CDR3 runs 14 residues. The germline V gene encodes CDR1 SGHRS and CDR2 YFSETQ. This CDR3 reads CASSLDGMGQPQHF. The CDR3 coding sequence is TGCGCCAGCAGCTTGGACGGGATGGGCCAGCCCCAGCATTTT.

The chain employs TRBV19 and TRBJ2-3; D gene unclear. Trimming removed 0 bases from V and 2 bases from J, with 6 bases in between. The CDR3 loop spans 14 amino acids. The germline CDR1 and CDR2 sequences are LNHDA and SQIVND (reference sequence). The CDR3 reads CASSIDGSTDTQYF. Written as DNA, the CDR3 is TGTGCCAGTAGTATAGATGGGTCCACAGATACGCAGTATTTT.

This clone was seen only once. The chain links TRBV7-3 to TRBJ2-5; 9 bases line up with TRBD1. V gave up 5 bases and J gave up 5 bases; unmatched junction bases: 9. Per germline, CDR1 SGHTA and CDR2 FQGTGA. The CDR3 sequence is 15 residues long. DNA for the CDR3: TGTGCCAGCAGCATATACCCGGGACAGGGTGAGACCCAGTACTTC. This gives the protein CASSIYPGQGETQYF.

Written as DNA, the CDR3 is TGTGCCAGCAGCCGCTCGGGCGGGAGTTTGGCTGAAGCTTTCTTT. Translation gives CASSRSGGSLAEAFF. The chain carries TRBV7-9 and TRBJ1-1, with unresolved D. There are 15 residues in the CDR3. V dropped 5 bases and J dropped 6 bases, with 19 bases sitting between them. Germline-derived CDR1 and CDR2 are SEHNR and FQNEAQ (reference sequence).

The chain employs TRBV5-1 and TRBJ2-3; the match to TRBD2 covers 11 bases. The germline gives CDR1 SGHRS, CDR2 YFSETQ. This CDR3 has 16 amino acids. Trimming at V came to 1 base and at J to 5 bases, leaving 6 bases not matched to a gene. The CDR3 sequence is CASSLPTSGVEDTQYF. CDR3 coding DNA: TGCGCCAGCAGCTTGCCGACTAGCGGGGTGGAAGATACGCAGTATTTT.

This clone has only a few counts. The rearrangement links TRBV28 to TRBJ1-1, with a weak D call TRBD1 (6 bases). Trimming shortened V by 2 bases and J by 11 bases, and 18 bases separated the two germline ends. The CDR3 has 14 residues. CDR1 and CDR2 from the germline V gene are MDHEN and SYDVKM. DNA for the CDR3: TGTGCCAGCAGTTTACGGGGGGGGCTTCAGTGGGCTTTCTTT. This encodes CASSLRGGLQWAFF.

The chain carries TRBV6-1 and TRBJ2-7; D ambiguous. Germline assignment: CDR1 MNHNS and CDR2 SASEGT. The CDR3 spans 15 residues. Trimming took 0 bases from V and 0 from J, leaving 9 bases between them. CDR3 sequence: CASSEANFPSYEQYF. The CDR3 DNA is TGTGCCAGCAGTGAAGCGAACTTCCCCTCCTACGAGCAGTACTTC.